This is a list of T cell receptor beta chains from one sample in a study of blood T cell repertoires in COVID-19. This table comes from immunoSEQ multiplex PCR, and its TCRdb copy is limited to in-frame clones, with some not included. This repertoire shows 130,000 or so clones, around 88% found once; its top ten account for 1.5%. Sequenced input: peripheral blood. The origin of the receptors is a woman aged 60-75 years with acute or convalescent COVID-19. The CDR3 runs from the conserved cysteine through the conserved F or W. The D gene is left open where the match is weak. The size entry is marked missing in some rows and otherwise reads once, few, many or a size class.

D gene: NA; V gene: TRBV6-5; clone size: NA; J gene: TRBJ1-1; CDR3 DNA: TGTGCCAGCAGTTACTCTAGGGGCCCTAAAGCTTTCTTT; CDR3 protein: CASSYSRGPKAFF
D gene: TRBD1; V gene: TRBV4-1; clone size: NA; J gene: TRBJ2-2; CDR3 DNA: TGCGCCAGCAGCCAAGGGACAGGCGCGAACACCGGGGAGCTGTTTTTT; CDR3 protein: CASSQGTGANTGELFF
D gene: NA; V gene: TRBV11-2; clone size: NA; J gene: TRBJ1-2; CDR3 DNA: TGTGCCAGCAGCTTAGTAGCGGACAACTATGGCTACACCTTC; CDR3 protein: CASSLVADNYGYTF
D gene: NA; V gene: TRBV19; clone size: once; J gene: TRBJ1-1; CDR3 DNA: TGTGCCAGTAGTGAATTACGGAGGGGAGCTTTCTTT; CDR3 protein: CASSELRRGAFF
D gene: NA; V gene: TRBV18; clone size: few; J gene: TRBJ2-1; CDR3 DNA: TGTGCCAGCTCACCACCGATGGCGAAGGGAGCCTACAATGAGCAGTTCTTC; CDR3 protein: CASSPPMAKGAYNEQFF
D gene: NA; V gene: TRBV4-3; clone size: few; J gene: TRBJ2-3; CDR3 DNA: TGCGCCAGCAGCCAAGTAGGCACAGATACGCAGTATTTT; CDR3 protein: CASSQVGTDTQYF
D gene: NA; V gene: TRBV6-2/TRBV6-3; clone size: few; J gene: TRBJ2-7; CDR3 DNA: TGTGCCAGCAGCCGCGCCTACGAGCAGTACTTC; CDR3 protein: CASSRAYEQYF
D gene: NA; V gene: TRBV11-2; clone size: NA; J gene: TRBJ1-4; CDR3 DNA: TGTGCCAGCAGCTTATCAATCGAAAAACTGTTTTTT; CDR3 protein: CASSLSIEKLFF
D gene: NA; V gene: TRBV6-5; clone size: once; J gene: TRBJ1-1; CDR3 DNA: TGTGCCAGCCTAGGGAACACTGAAGCTTTCTTT; CDR3 protein: CASLGNTEAFF
D gene: TRBD1; V gene: TRBV18; clone size: once; J gene: TRBJ1-1; CDR3 DNA: TGTGCCAGCTCAGCTTCTTTGACAGGGGGAGTCACTGAAGCTTTCTTT; CDR3 protein: CASSASLTGGVTEAFF
D gene: TRBD1; V gene: TRBV9; clone size: once; J gene: TRBJ1-2; CDR3 DNA: TGTGCCAGCAGCGACCCCGGGACAGGGAACTATGGCTACACCTTC; CDR3 protein: CASSDPGTGNYGYTF
D gene: TRBD1; V gene: TRBV6-1; clone size: few; J gene: TRBJ1-2; CDR3 DNA: TGTGCCAGCAGTGAATCCCTTACAGGGGCCAACTATGGCTACACCTTC; CDR3 protein: CASSESLTGANYGYTF
D gene: NA; V gene: TRBV7-9; clone size: NA; J gene: TRBJ1-1; CDR3 DNA: TGTGCCAGCAGCGGTCAGGGCACTGAAGCTTTCTTT; CDR3 protein: CASSGQGTEAFF
D gene: NA; V gene: TRBV4-3; clone size: NA; J gene: TRBJ2-1; CDR3 DNA: TGCGCCAGCAGCCAAGATTGGCCTCAGCCGGGCAATGAGCAGTTCTTC; CDR3 protein: CASSQDWPQPGNEQFF
D gene: TRBD1; V gene: TRBV5-4; clone size: NA; J gene: TRBJ2-1; CDR3 DNA: TGTGCCAGCAGCCCGGGGGGGACAGGGGGCTACAATGAGCAGTTCTTC; CDR3 protein: CASSPGGTGGYNEQFF
D gene: TRBD1; V gene: TRBV25-1; clone size: NA; J gene: TRBJ2-7; CDR3 DNA: TGTGCCAGCAGTGAAAGTACAGGGGGAGACGAGCAGTACTTC; CDR3 protein: CASSESTGGDEQYF
D gene: TRBD2; V gene: TRBV5-1; clone size: NA; J gene: TRBJ2-1; CDR3 DNA: TGCGCCAGCAGCTTGGAACTAGCGGGGGGGCGTGAGCAGTTCTTC; CDR3 protein: CASSLELAGGREQFF
D gene: NA; V gene: TRBV2; clone size: NA; J gene: TRBJ2-7; CDR3 DNA: TGTGCCAGCAGTGAATACAGGGACGAGCAGTACTTC; CDR3 protein: CASSEYRDEQYF
D gene: NA; V gene: TRBV6-5; clone size: NA; J gene: TRBJ2-7; CDR3 DNA: TGTGCCAGCAGTTACGACAGACAGTACGAGCAGTACTTC; CDR3 protein: CASSYDRQYEQYF
D gene: NA; V gene: TRBV15; clone size: NA; J gene: TRBJ1-1; CDR3 DNA: TGTGCCACCAGCAGAGATACAGGGCGCACTGAAGCTTTCTTT; CDR3 protein: CATSRDTGRTEAFF
D gene: TRBD2; V gene: TRBV7-9; clone size: NA; J gene: TRBJ2-1; CDR3 DNA: TGTGCCAGCAGCTTAGGGGTAGCGGGGGTGAATGGTGAGCAGTTCTTC; CDR3 protein: CASSLGVAGVNGEQFF
D gene: TRBD1; V gene: TRBV6-5; clone size: NA; J gene: TRBJ1-2; CDR3 DNA: TGTGCCAGCACCTGGACAGGCAGCTATGGCTACACCTTC; CDR3 protein: CASTWTGSYGYTF
D gene: NA; V gene: TRBV19; clone size: few; J gene: TRBJ1-5; CDR3 DNA: TGTGCCAGTAGTGGAGAATTCCAGCCCCAGCATTTT; CDR3 protein: CASSGEFQPQHF
D gene: TRBD1; V gene: TRBV19; clone size: NA; J gene: TRBJ2-3; CDR3 DNA: TGTGCCAGTAGTATGGGACAGGGGGCAGATACGCAGTATTTT; CDR3 protein: CASSMGQGADTQYF
D gene: TRBD1; V gene: TRBV27; clone size: NA; J gene: TRBJ1-2; CDR3 DNA: TGTGCCAGCAGCGACAGGGGAAACTATGGCTACACCTTC; CDR3 protein: CASSDRGNYGYTF
D gene: TRBD2; V gene: TRBV7-9; clone size: NA; J gene: TRBJ2-7; CDR3 DNA: TGTGCCAGCAGCTCCACATCACGGGGGGGGGAGCAGTACTTC; CDR3 protein: CASSSTSRGGEQYF
D gene: NA; V gene: TRBV4-3; clone size: NA; J gene: TRBJ1-5; CDR3 DNA: TGCGCCAGCAGCCAAGGTACCAGGGGCAATCAGCCCCAGCATTTT; CDR3 protein: CASSQGTRGNQPQHF
D gene: TRBD1; V gene: TRBV2; clone size: NA; J gene: TRBJ2-1; CDR3 DNA: TGTGCCAGCAGTGAAGCGATACAGGGGAATGAGCAGTTCTTC; CDR3 protein: CASSEAIQGNEQFF